This T cell receptor beta chain derives from a study of response to subunit inactivated influenza vaccine. Overall study findings and caveats: Researchers suggested that each seasonal influenza vaccination recruits few new T cells.

The CDR3 contains 14 residues. CDR1 SGHTA and CDR2 FQGNSA come from the germline V gene. V lost 3 bases, J lost 9 bases, and 12 bases lay in between. This clonotype was recorded at least ten times. Antigen unknown. MiXCR, run by TCRdb on the RT-PCR reads, gives a single entry per CDR3 protein. The table lists about 150,000 distinct CDR3 sequences, about 10% of them singletons. The source is a man between 50 and 75 years old who received an inactivated influenza vaccine. The input for sequencing was CD8+ T cells sorted from PBMCs, taken 23 months after vaccination. V and J are TRBV7-2 and TRBJ1-6; D may be TRBD1 (6 bases). The CDR3 region has the DNA TGTGCCAGCAGCTTGGGGGGCAGCGGTTCACCCCTCCACTTT. Translated: CASSLGGSGSPLHF.